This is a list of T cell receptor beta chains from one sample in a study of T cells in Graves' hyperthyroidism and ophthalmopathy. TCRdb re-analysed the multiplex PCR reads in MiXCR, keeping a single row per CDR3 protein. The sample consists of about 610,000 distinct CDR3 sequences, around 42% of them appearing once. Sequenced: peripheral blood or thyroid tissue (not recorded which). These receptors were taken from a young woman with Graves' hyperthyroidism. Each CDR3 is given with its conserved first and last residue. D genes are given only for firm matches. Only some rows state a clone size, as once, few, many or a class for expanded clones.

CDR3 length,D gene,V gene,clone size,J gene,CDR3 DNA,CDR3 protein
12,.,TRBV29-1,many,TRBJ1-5,TGCAGCGCCTCAGTTAGCAATCAGCCCCAGCATTTT,CSASVSNQPQHF
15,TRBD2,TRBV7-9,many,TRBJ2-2,TGTGCCAGCAGCCCCTTATCGGGAGGTTCCGGGGAGCTGTTTTTT,CASSPLSGGSGELFF
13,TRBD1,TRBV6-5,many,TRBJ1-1,TGTGCCAGCACCGAGGACAGGGTGAAGAGAACTTTCTTT,CASTEDRVKRTFF
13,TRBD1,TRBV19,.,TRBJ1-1,TGTGCCAGTAGTATGACAGGGGGGTATGGCGCTTTCTTT,CASSMTGGYGAFF
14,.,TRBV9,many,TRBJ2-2,TGTGCCAGCAGCGACCTCAAGAACACCGGGGAGCTGTTTTTT,CASSDLKNTGELFF
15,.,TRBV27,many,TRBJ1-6,TGTGCCAGCAGCGTGAAGGGGCAGGGGAATTCACCCCTCCACTTT,CASSVKGQGNSPLHF
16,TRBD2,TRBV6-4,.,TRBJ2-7,TGTGCCAGCAGCCCCGGGACTAGCGAGAGTAACTACGAGCAGTACTTC,CASSPGTSESNYEQYF
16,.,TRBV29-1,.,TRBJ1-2,TGCAGCGCAGCCGACAGTCCCGGGGAGATCGGCTATGGCTACACCTTC,CSAADSPGEIGYGYTF
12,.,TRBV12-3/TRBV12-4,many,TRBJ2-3,TGTGCCAGCAGTCTCGGCACAGATACGCAGTATTTT,CASSLGTDTQYF
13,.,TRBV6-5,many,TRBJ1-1,TGTGCCAGCATCCGGGAAGGGAACACTGAAGCTTTCTTT,CASIREGNTEAFF
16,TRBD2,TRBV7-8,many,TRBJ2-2,TGTGCCAGCGGGGCTAGCGGGAAAGCGAACACCGGGGAGCTGTTTTTT,CASGASGKANTGELFF
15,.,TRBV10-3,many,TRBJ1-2,TGTGCCATCAGTGAACCCTTGAAGGCTAACTATGGCTACACCTTC,CAISEPLKANYGYTF
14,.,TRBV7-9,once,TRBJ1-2,TGTGCCAGCAGCCCTTACCAGGGGCTTATTGGAAACACCTTC,CASSPYQGLIGNTF
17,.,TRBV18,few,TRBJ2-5,TGTGCCAGCTCCCCCACGTGGGGGCGGAATCCTCAAGAGACCCAGTACTTC,CASSPTWGRNPQETQYF
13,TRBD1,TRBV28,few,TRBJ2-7,TGTGCCAGCAGTGACAGGGAACTCTCCGAGCAGTACTTC,CASSDRELSEQYF
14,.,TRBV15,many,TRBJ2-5,TGTGCCACCAGCAGAGATCGGGGGGCAGAGACCCAGTACTTC,CATSRDRGAETQYF
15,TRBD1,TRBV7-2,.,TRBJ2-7,TGTGCCAGCAAACGAAGCGGGACAGGGCCCTACGAGCAGTACTTC,CASKRSGTGPYEQYF
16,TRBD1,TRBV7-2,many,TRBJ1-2,TGTGCCAGCAGCCAAACAGGGGGCCCCACTTCCTATGGCTACACCTTC,CASSQTGGPTSYGYTF
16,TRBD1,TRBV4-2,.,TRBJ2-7,TGTGCCAGCAGCCCCTCGGGGTCAGGGGGCAAGTACGAGCAGTACTTC,CASSPSGSGGKYEQYF
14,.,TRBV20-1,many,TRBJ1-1,TGCAGTGCTAGAGCCGGACAGAAGAACACTGAAGCTTTCTTT,CSARAGQKNTEAFF
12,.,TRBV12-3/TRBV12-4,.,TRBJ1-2,TGTGCCAGCAGTCACCCGGTGGGAGGCTACACCTTC,CASSHPVGGYTF
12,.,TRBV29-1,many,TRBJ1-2,TGCAGCGTTTCGGCCCCTAACTATGGCTACACCTTC,CSVSAPNYGYTF
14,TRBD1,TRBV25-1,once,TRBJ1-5,TGTGCCAGCAACAGGGGTGACAGCAATCAGCCCCAGCATTTT,CASNRGDSNQPQHF
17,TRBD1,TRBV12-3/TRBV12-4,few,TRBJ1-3,TGTGCCAGCAGTTTTCTCCGGGACAGGGGGCCTGGAAACACCATATATTTT,CASSFLRDRGPGNTIYF
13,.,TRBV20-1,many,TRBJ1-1,TGCAGTGCTAGTCGACAACCGAACACTGAAGCTTTCTTT,CSASRQPNTEAFF
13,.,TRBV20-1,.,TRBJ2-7,TGCAGTGCTAGAGTGGGCGAGGTAGGGGAGCTGTACTTC,CSARVGEVGELYF
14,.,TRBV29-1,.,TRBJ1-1,TGCAGCGTCGCTCTCAGGACGTTGAACACTGAAGCTTTCTTT,CSVALRTLNTEAFF
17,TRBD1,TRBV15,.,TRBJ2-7,TGTGCCACCAGCAGAGAGCATACGACAGGGGGCTCCTACGAGCAGTACTTC,CATSREHTTGGSYEQYF
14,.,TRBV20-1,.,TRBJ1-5,TGCAGTGCCAGACACGAGGCTTACAATGAGCCCCAGCATTTT,CSARHEAYNEPQHF
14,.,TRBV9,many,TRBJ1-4,TGTGCCAGCAGCGTAGAAACCGGGTCCGAAAAACTGTTTTTT,CASSVETGSEKLFF
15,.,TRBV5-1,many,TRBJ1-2,TGCGCCAGCAGCTTGGCTGGACACACCAACTATGGCTACACCTTC,CASSLAGHTNYGYTF
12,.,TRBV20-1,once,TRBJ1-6,TGCAGTGCTAGACCCGCCAGTTCACCCCTCCACTTT,CSARPASSPLHF
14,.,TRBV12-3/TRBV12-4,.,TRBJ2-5,TGTGCCAGCAGTTTAGCGGGGCGCCAGGGGACCCAGTACTTC,CASSLAGRQGTQYF
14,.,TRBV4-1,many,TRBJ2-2,TGCGCCAGCAGCCAATTGTGGTTCGCCGGGGAGCTGTTTTTT,CASSQLWFAGELFF
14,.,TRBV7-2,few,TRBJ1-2,TGTGCCAGCAGCTTGACTGGGAGTACCTATGGCTACACCTTC,CASSLTGSTYGYTF